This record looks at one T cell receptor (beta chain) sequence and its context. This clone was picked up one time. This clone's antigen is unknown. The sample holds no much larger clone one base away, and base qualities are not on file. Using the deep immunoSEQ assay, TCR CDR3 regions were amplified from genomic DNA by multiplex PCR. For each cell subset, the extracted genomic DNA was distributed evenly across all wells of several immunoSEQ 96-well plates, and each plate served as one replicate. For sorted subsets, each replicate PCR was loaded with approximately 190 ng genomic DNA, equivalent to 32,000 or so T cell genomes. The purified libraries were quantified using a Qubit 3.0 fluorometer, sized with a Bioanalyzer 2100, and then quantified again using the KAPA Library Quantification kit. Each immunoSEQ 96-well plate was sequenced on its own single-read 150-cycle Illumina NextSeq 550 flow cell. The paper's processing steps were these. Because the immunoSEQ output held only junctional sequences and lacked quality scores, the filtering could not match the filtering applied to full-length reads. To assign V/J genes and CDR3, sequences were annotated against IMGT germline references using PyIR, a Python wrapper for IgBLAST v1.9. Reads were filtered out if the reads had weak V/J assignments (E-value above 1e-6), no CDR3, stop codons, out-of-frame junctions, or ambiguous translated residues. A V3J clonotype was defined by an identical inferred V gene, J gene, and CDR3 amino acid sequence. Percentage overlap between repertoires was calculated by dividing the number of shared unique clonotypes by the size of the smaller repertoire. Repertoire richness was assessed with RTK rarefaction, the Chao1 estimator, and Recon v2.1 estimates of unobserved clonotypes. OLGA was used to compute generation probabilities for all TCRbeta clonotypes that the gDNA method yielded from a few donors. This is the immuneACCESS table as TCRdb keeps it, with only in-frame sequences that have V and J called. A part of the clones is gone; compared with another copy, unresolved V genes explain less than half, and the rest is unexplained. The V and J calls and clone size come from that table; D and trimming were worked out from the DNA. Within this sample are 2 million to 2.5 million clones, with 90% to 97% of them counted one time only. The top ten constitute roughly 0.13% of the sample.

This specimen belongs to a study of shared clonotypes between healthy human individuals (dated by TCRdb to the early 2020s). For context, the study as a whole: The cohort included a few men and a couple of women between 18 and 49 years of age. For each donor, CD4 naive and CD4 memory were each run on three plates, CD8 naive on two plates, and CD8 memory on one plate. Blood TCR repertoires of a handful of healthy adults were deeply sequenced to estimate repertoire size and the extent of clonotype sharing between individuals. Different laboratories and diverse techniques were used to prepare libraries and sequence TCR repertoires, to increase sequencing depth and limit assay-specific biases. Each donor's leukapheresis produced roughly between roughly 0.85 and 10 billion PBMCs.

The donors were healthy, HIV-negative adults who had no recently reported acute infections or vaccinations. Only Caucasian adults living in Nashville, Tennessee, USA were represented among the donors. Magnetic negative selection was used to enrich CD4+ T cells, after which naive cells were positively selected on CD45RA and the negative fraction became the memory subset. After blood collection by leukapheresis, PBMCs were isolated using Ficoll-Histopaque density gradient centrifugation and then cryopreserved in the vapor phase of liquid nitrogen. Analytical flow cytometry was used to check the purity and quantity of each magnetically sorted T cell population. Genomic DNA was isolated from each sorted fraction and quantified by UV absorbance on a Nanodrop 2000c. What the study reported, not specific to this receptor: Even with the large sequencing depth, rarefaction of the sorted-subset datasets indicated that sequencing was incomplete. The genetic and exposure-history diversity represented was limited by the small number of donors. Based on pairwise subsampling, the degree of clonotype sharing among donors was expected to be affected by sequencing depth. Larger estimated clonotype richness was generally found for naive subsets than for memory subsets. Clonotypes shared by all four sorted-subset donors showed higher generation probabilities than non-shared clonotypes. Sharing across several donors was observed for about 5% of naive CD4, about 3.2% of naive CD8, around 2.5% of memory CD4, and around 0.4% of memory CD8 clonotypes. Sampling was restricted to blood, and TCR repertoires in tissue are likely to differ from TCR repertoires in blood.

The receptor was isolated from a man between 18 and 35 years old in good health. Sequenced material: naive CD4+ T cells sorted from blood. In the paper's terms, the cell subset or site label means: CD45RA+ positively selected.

CDR3 loop: CASSVAPSNEQYF. The DNA sequence follows: TGTGCCAGCAGCGTAGCCCCATCGAACGAGCAGTACTTC. In this chain, TRBV9 is recombined with TRBJ2-7; confidence is insufficient to name the D gene. CDR1 SGDLS and CDR2 YYNGEE are derived from the germline V gene. There are 13 amino acids in the CDR3, from cysteine to phenylalanine inclusive. Of the read, only the CDR3 DNA is kept; its 39 bases are in frame from base 1. Relative to germline, V is 0 bases shorter and J is 5 bases shorter, with 9 bases between their ends.